This T cell receptor (beta chain) emerged from a study of shared clonotypes between healthy human individuals. Study in general: Donor ages ranged 18 to 49 years: two women, a few men.

Assay used: immunoSEQ multiplex PCR; TCRdb lists only in-frame clones, some missing. The data show about 470,000 clones, 70% to 80% seen once. The study drew its donors from healthy HIV-negative adults without recent acute infections or vaccinations. Germline CDR1 and CDR2: SGHRS and YFSETQ. The CDR3 totals 18 residues. J lost 1 base, V lost 0 bases, and 11 bases had no gene match. Sequencing input: PBMCs. The TCR originated in a woman aged 35 to 49 in good health. Some clones in this sample may be carry-over from other donors' samples. The chain links TRBV5-1 to TRBJ2-7; 9 nucleotides agree with TRBD2. The CDR3 bases are TGCGCCAGCAGCTTGGCCCTCTTTCCGGGACTAGCTTCCTACGAGCAGTACTTC. It encodes CASSLALFPGLASYEQYF. The complete variable domain, with remaining parts taken from reference TRBV5-1 and TRBJ2-7, reads KAGVTQTPRYLIKTRGQQVTLSCSPISGHRSVSWYQQTPGQGLQFLFEYFSETQRNKGNFPGRFSGRQFSNSRSEMNVSTLELGDSALYLCASSLALFPGLASYEQYFGPGTRLTVT.